This T cell receptor beta chain was sequenced for a study of Ad26.COV2.S vaccination and SARS-CoV-2 variants. Background on the study: A COV1001 Ad26.COV2.S trial-arm participant provided the sample. Study-wide results and limits: Analyses of TCR breadth and depth may have underestimated total T cell responses.

Per the germline V gene, CDR1 is MNHNS and CDR2 is SASEGT. The CDR3 length is 16 residues. Trimming at V came to 4 bases and at J to 5 bases, leaving 9 bases not matched to a gene. The table came from immunoSEQ multiplex PCR; TCRdb's copy has only in-frame clones and leaves some out. This table holds 440,000 or so clones, about 90% found once. Concerning this clone itself: The antigen remains undetermined.

Regarding treatment: some 20 received Ad26.COV2.S at low or high dose, single or two shots; roughly five received placebo; per-sample allocation not given. Day 63 after the first vaccine or placebo injection was the time point for sampling. Vaccine was an Ad26 vector expressing Wuhan-strain SARS-CoV-2 spike. The source was peripheral blood, collected in a trial of Ad26.COV2.S vaccine versus placebo. The source of this sequence is a person aged 18 to 65 who received the Ad26.COV2.S COVID-19 vaccine or a placebo. The chain carries TRBV6-1 and TRBJ2-2, with 8 bases matching TRBD2. As DNA, the CDR3 is TGTGCCAGCAGTGTTTCCAGCGGGAGAAGGACCGGGGAGCTGTTTTTT. Amino acid sequence: CASSVSSGRRTGELFF.